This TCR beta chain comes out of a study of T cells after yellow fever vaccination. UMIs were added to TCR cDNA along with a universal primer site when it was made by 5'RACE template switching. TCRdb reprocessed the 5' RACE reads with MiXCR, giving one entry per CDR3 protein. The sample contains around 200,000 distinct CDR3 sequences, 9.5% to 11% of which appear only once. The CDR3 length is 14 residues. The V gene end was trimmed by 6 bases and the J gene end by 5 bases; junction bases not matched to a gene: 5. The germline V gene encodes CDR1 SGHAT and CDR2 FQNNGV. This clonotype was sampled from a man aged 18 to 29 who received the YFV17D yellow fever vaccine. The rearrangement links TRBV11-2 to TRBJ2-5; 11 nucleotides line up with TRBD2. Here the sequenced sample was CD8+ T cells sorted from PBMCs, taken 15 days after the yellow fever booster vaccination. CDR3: CASRGLAGGETQYF. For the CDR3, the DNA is TGTGCCAGCAGAGGCCTAGCGGGGGGCGAGACCCAGTACTTC.